The following is a T cell receptor beta chain sequence with its context. CDR1 and CDR2 (germline): MGHRA, YSYEKL. V was pared by 5 bases and J by 15 bases, with 10 bases of the junction left unmatched. The CDR3 sequence is 15 residues long. This sample is drawn from a study of T cells in localized non-small cell lung cancer. Here immunoSEQ multiplex PCR was the method, and the copy in TCRdb shows in-frame clones only, minus some. The sample shows under 150,000 clones, 80% to 90% of them seen only once. The chain employs TRBV4-1 and TRBJ2-1; 16 nucleotides match TRBD2. The sample consisted of peripheral blood, taken before any cancer treatment. This clonotype was sampled from a female donor aged 60 or older with stage I lung adenocarcinoma. CDR3 in DNA: TGCGCCAGCAGCATAGCCGGGACTAGCGGGAGGGCCTGGTTCTTC. Amino acid sequence: CASSIAGTSGRAWFF.